This TCR beta chain appears in the sequencing data of a study of low-dose radiotherapy and immunotherapy resistance in tumors. The overall study: Each fraction given to Cohort 2 every two weeks delivered 1 Gy, and the total reached 13 Gy over 26 weeks.

Alpha and beta chains were covered, as first-strand cDNA relied on TRAV- and TRBV-specific primers. TCR amplification used about 18 PCR cycles, a constant-region primer and a V-primer adapter. TCRdb ran MiXCR on the reads and lists one entry per CDR3 protein. Counted here are 59,000 or so distinct CDR3 sequences, about 25% occurring once; the ten biggest clones make up 6.5% to 8%. Comments on this clonotype: With a far larger clone one base away, a read error is the likely cause.

As to time point: before trial treatment. The donors, trial participants, received nivolumab, ipilimumab, aspirin, low-dose cyclophosphamide and low-dose radiotherapy. The CDR3 sequence is 15 residues long. The sample here was PBMCs, taken before treatment. The chain links TRBV21-1 to TRBJ1-1. TRBV21-1 is deemed a pseudogene. This TCR was recovered from a male donor with rectosigmoid adenocarcinoma. The CDR3 DNA is TGTGCCAGCAGCAAAGTAGACGGAGAGAGCACTGAAGCTTTCTTT. Encoded protein: CASSKVDGESTEAFF.